This T cell receptor (beta chain) is from a study of human T cells and chemical hapten exposure. Time point reported: patch test 1, 2 weeks after DPC sensitization. The treatment: therapeutic diphenylcyclopropenone sensitization with weekly scalp DPC. Unfractionated whole blood yielded the extracted total RNA. Each CDR3 protein is one row after TCRdb ran MiXCR on the RACE reads. The sample contains 79,000 or so distinct CDR3 sequences, 10% of which appear only once. With regard to this clonotype: Its antigen is currently unknown.

The CDR3 has 13 residues. The V gene's germline CDR1 is SEHNR and CDR2 FQNEAQ (reference sequence). Trimming cost V 7 bases and J 4 bases; bases outside gene matches: 2. The study's findings and limits: Expanded TCRs created a significantly greater count of big CDR3 similarity clusters than controls did.

The rearrangement uses TRBV7-9 and TRBJ2-1, with TRBD2 matching over 9 bases. Material: whole blood, obtained in connection with sensitization to the hapten diphenylcyclopropenone (DPC). The source is a woman in her forties or fifties with alopecia areata. Some clones in this sample may be carry-over from other donors' samples. In DNA form, the CDR3 reads TGTGCCAGCACCCTAGCGGGGTACAATGAGCAGTTCTTC. This sequence encodes CASTLAGYNEQFF.